This T cell receptor (beta chain) was found in a study of Graves' ophthalmopathy and Graves' hyperthyroidism. Study-level points and caveats: Ophthalmopathy could be told apart from stable hyperthyroidism by a 13-signature model (about 90% sensitivity, about 80% specificity). Among expanded thyroid clonotypes above 0.001 frequency, most also occurred in blood. The model flagged ophthalmopathy progression at 65% to 71% sensitivity and less than 75% specificity.

Clinical symptoms, serum thyroxine, TRAb, thyroid ultrasound and orbital computed tomography formed the basis of diagnosis. RNA transcripts provided the template for amplifying TCR beta CDR3 regions. First-round RT-PCR relied on HTBI primers, and a second-round multiplex PCR came next. TCRdb reprocessed the multiplex PCR reads with MiXCR, giving one entry per CDR3 protein. The sample has more than 1,000,000 distinct CDR3 sequences, approximately 35% seen once. This clonotype was recorded many times. Antigen unknown. The TCR was taken from an adult man with Graves' hyperthyroidism. The sequencing input was peripheral blood or thyroid tissue (not recorded which).

The CDR3 is CASRGDRADEKLFF. The CDR3 bases are TGTGCCAGCAGAGGGGACAGGGCGGACGAAAAACTGTTTTTT. This sequence joins TRBV25-1 and TRBJ1-4; TRBD1 matches at 9 bases. J gave up 8 bases and V 6 bases, and 7 bases lay outside the gene matches. The CDR3 length is 14 residues. Germline V gene sequence: CDR1 MGHDK, CDR2 SYGVNS.